These T cell receptor beta chains were read from a single sample in a study of blood T cells in healthy people across ages. TCRdb recomputed calls from the 5' RACE reads with MiXCR, one row per CDR3 protein. Here the sample spans about 670,000 distinct CDR3 sequences, 52% being singletons. The sample comprised blood. These receptors originate from a woman older than 75 in good health. Each CDR3 is given with its conserved first and last residue. A D gene is named only where the DNA matches it firmly. Not every row has a clone size; where given, it reads once, few, many or a size class.

abundance,v_gene,j_gene,d_gene,CDR3nt,CDR3aa
many,TRBV27,TRBJ1-6,-,TGTGCCAGCAGTGCCTCAAGAGATTATAATTCACCCCTCCACTTT,CASSASRDYNSPLHF
-,TRBV12-3/TRBV12-4,TRBJ2-7,-,TGTGCCAGCAGGGTCCAGGGACCCCCCTCCTACGAGCAGTACTTC,CASRVQGPPSYEQYF
once,TRBV24-1,TRBJ2-1,-,TGTGCCACCAGTGAACCGGGACGAGCGCACTACAATGTGCAGTTCTTC,CATSEPGRAHYNVQFF
-,TRBV20-1,TRBJ2-3,TRBD2,TGCAGTGCTAGAGAAGGGGGGCGGGAGGGACTTGATACGCAGTATTTT,CSAREGGREGLDTQYF
-,TRBV11-3,TRBJ2-3,TRBD1,TGTGCCAGCAGCTTCTCAGGGGGATCCCTCACAGATACGCAGTATTTT,CASSFSGGSLTDTQYF
-,TRBV20-1,TRBJ2-5,TRBD1,TGCAGTGCTTGCCCTTGGGACAGGGGATCACAAGAGACCCAGTACTTC,CSACPWDRGSQETQYF
-,TRBV5-6,TRBJ2-7,-,TGTGCCAGCAGCCAAGGGAACAGTTACGAGCAGTACTTC,CASSQGNSYEQYF
-,TRBV7-2,TRBJ2-3,TRBD2,TGTGCCCGCAGCTGGAGCGGGGCAAACACAGATACGCAGTATTTT,CARSWSGANTDTQYF
-,TRBV7-2,TRBJ1-5,-,TGTGCCAGCAGCTTAGGCAGAATCAATCAGCCCCAGCATTTT,CASSLGRINQPQHF
-,TRBV20-1,TRBJ2-7,-,TGCAGTGCACCGACGGACACCGGCTCCTACGAGCAGTACTTC,CSAPTDTGSYEQYF
few,TRBV7-3,TRBJ2-1,TRBD1,TGTGCCAGCAGACTTACCGGGACAGGAGAGCACAATGAGCAGTTCTTC,CASRLTGTGEHNEQFF
-,TRBV11-2,TRBJ2-5,-,TGTGCCAGCAGCCGGGATAGGGTAACAGGGACCCAGTACTTC,CASSRDRVTGTQYF
-,TRBV11-2,TRBJ2-3,TRBD1,TGTGCCAGCAGCTATGGGCCGACAGGGGGCTCAGATACGCAGTATTTT,CASSYGPTGGSDTQYF
-,TRBV6-2/TRBV6-3,TRBJ2-3,TRBD2,TGTGCCATCTATCACGGGACTAGCGGCACAGATACGCAGTATTTT,CAIYHGTSGTDTQYF
once,TRBV12-3/TRBV12-4,TRBJ2-7,-,TGTGCCAGCACCCTGCATCCTGACTACAATGAGCAGTACTTC,CASTLHPDYNEQYF
many,TRBV5-1,TRBJ2-7,-,TGCGCCAGCAACAAGGATGGGGTACTCTACGAGCAGTACTTC,CASNKDGVLYEQYF
-,TRBV30,TRBJ2-1,TRBD2,TGTGCCTGGAGTCGTCTAGCGGGGTTAGATGAGCAGTTCTTC,CAWSRLAGLDEQFF
-,TRBV7-9,TRBJ2-3,-,TGTGCCAGCAGCCCTCCGGGGATCACAGATACGCAGTATTTT,CASSPPGITDTQYF
few,TRBV6-2/TRBV6-3,TRBJ1-5,-,TGTGCCGCGGGACGGTATAGCAATCAGCCCCAGCATTTT,CAAGRYSNQPQHF
-,TRBV20-1,TRBJ2-5,TRBD2,TGCAGTGCTAGAGATAGACGGCTAGCGGGGAGCTCCTACAATGAGCAGTACTTC,CSARDRRLAGSSYNEQYF
-,TRBV12-3/TRBV12-4,TRBJ2-5,-,TGTGCCAGCAGTTTACCCCATTTGCGGGATTCCCAAGAGACCCAGTACTTC,CASSLPHLRDSQETQYF
few,TRBV3-1,TRBJ1-5,TRBD1,TGTGCCAGCAGACTCAGGGGGTTGGGCAATCAGCCCCAGCATTTT,CASRLRGLGNQPQHF
-,TRBV4-1,TRBJ2-1,TRBD1,TGCGCCAGCAGCATGGTACAGGGGTCATACAATGAGCAGTTCTTC,CASSMVQGSYNEQFF
many,TRBV4-1,TRBJ1-4,TRBD1,TGCGCCAGCAGCCAAGCGGGACAGGGGTACGAAAAACTGTTTTTT,CASSQAGQGYEKLFF
few,TRBV14,TRBJ2-1,-,TGTGCCAGCAGCCGATCTCTTTCCTACAATGAGCAGTTCTTC,CASSRSLSYNEQFF
-,TRBV27,TRBJ2-5,TRBD2,TGTGCCAGCGCCCAGGGACTATCGGGGAATAATGAGCAGTACTTC,CASAQGLSGNNEQYF
-,TRBV12-3/TRBV12-4,TRBJ1-5,-,TGTGCCAGCAGACTCGACAGAAGCCGGGGTCAGCCCCAGCATTTT,CASRLDRSRGQPQHF
many,TRBV7-9,TRBJ2-3,-,TGTGCCAGCAGTCTAAAGTCGGTTCCGTATACGCAGTATTTT,CASSLKSVPYTQYF
many,TRBV28,TRBJ2-1,TRBD1,TGTGCCAGCCCGCCCGGGACAGGGACGCGCGATGAGCAGTTCTTC,CASPPGTGTRDEQFF
-,TRBV27,TRBJ2-7,TRBD2,TGTGCCAGCAGTTTGGTGTTCCCGGGAGGCTCCTACGAGCAGTACTTC,CASSLVFPGGSYEQYF
few,TRBV4-3,TRBJ2-7,TRBD1,TGCGCCAGCAGCCAAGTTAGGGGGCGATACGAGCAGTACTTC,CASSQVRGRYEQYF
-,TRBV10-3,TRBJ2-3,-,TGCGCCATCAGGGCAGAGCAGGGGGGCTTCGATACGCAGTATTTT,CAIRAEQGGFDTQYF
many,TRBV10-3,TRBJ2-1,-,TGTGCCATCAGTGAGTCGTGGGCCGAGCAGTTCTTC,CAISESWAEQFF
-,TRBV7-8,TRBJ1-2,TRBD1,TGTGCCAGCAGCGAACGGGACAGCTATGGCTACACCTTC,CASSERDSYGYTF
few,TRBV4-2,TRBJ1-1,-,TGTGCCAGCAGCCAACCCGTTAGTAACACTGAAGCTTTCTTT,CASSQPVSNTEAFF
few,TRBV12-3/TRBV12-4,TRBJ1-6,-,TGTGCCAGCAGTTTACCGAACTCACCCCTCCACTTT,CASSLPNSPLHF
-,TRBV20-1,TRBJ2-7,-,TGCAGTGCTAGCGCTTACCCCTACGAGCAGTACTTC,CSASAYPYEQYF
-,TRBV27,TRBJ2-3,-,TGTGCCAGCAAGAAGGGTAGCACAGATACGCAGTATTTT,CASKKGSTDTQYF
few,TRBV11-2,TRBJ2-3,TRBD2,TGTGCCAGCAGCTCCCACACGGGGACTAGCGGGTTCACAGATACGCAGTATTTT,CASSSHTGTSGFTDTQYF
many,TRBV9,TRBJ2-1,TRBD2,TGTGCCAGCAGCAAAGGTACCCCGAGCGGGAGGGCTTACAATGAGCAGTTCTTC,CASSKGTPSGRAYNEQFF
many,TRBV25-1,TRBJ2-3,TRBD2,TGTGCCAGCAATATTAGCGGGGGGGCAACAGATACGCAGTATTTT,CASNISGGATDTQYF